Here is one T cell receptor beta chain with its context. Its antigen is unknown. The data were taken from a study of cytomegalovirus exposure and HLA in healthy donors. Looked up from germline, CDR1 is SSHAT and CDR2 is FNYEAQ (reference sequence). CDR3 length: 17 residues. The junction had 17 bases not matched to a gene; V was cut back by 5 bases and J by 8 bases. Study-wide points: Confirmation was obtained in vitro that a few CMV-associated chains are specific for CMV antigens.

60 Vbeta and 13 Jbeta primers were used in PCR. The method was immunoSEQ multiplex PCR; TCRdb's version includes in-frame clones alone and lacks a portion of them. This table holds under 250,000 clones, approximately 85% found once. The chain employs TRBV7-7 and TRBJ2-1; 8 bases fit TRBD2. The source of this sequence is a woman in her thirties or forties in good health and CMV-seronegative. The sample taken for sequencing was PBMCs. For the CDR3, the DNA is TGTGCCAGCAGCGTAGGTTATCGCGGGGGGCCTGGGGATGAGCAGTTCTTC. This sequence encodes CASSVGYRGGPGDEQFF. Looking up the rest from reference TRBV7-7 and TRBJ2-1 gives the full variable domain: GAGVSQSPRYKVTKRGQDVTLRCDPISSHATLYWYQQALGQGPEFLTYFNYEAQPDKSGLPSDRFSAERPEGSISTLTIQRTEQRDSAMYRCASSVGYRGGPGDEQFFGPGTRLTVL.